Below are 15 T cell receptor beta chains sequenced from a single sample in a study of blood T cell repertoires in COVID-19. Sequencing used immunoSEQ multiplex PCR; TCRdb keeps in-frame clones, though not all of them. The table includes approximately 200,000 clones, roughly four fifths detected once. Material: PBMCs or T cells enriched from blood (not recorded which). The receptors come from a man aged 35-49 years who had recovered from COVID-19.

The CDR3 bases are TGTGCCAGCAGTGGGACAGGGGGTTGGAGCACTGAAGCTTTCTTT. Encoded protein: CASSGTGGWSTEAFF. V gene TRBV2 combines with J gene TRBJ1-1; 10 bases are shared with TRBD1. The CDR3 totals 15 residues. The germline V gene encodes CDR1 SNHLY and CDR2 FYNNEI. V gave up 4 bases and J gave up 4 bases; unmatched junction bases: 6.

The gene calls are TRBV4-3 and TRBJ2-1; D is perhaps TRBD1 (5 bases). The ends were cut back, 0 bases at V and 0 bases at J, with 12 bases in the middle. The CDR3 loop spans 17 amino acids. Germline CDR1 reads LGHNA; CDR2 reads YSLEER. This chain's CDR3 is CASSQDPEGASYNEQFF. CDR3 bases: TGCGCCAGCAGCCAAGACCCTGAAGGGGCCTCCTACAATGAGCAGTTCTTC.

The rearrangement links TRBV27 to TRBJ2-1, with D possibly TRBD1 on 6 matching bases. This CDR3 has 13 amino acids. Germline V lookup: CDR1 MNHEY, CDR2 SMNVEV (reference sequence). Trimming removed 5 bases at V and 7 bases at J, with 12 bases between. The CDR3 loop is CASSAQGRNEQFF. In DNA, the CDR3 is TGTGCCAGCAGTGCACAGGGAAGAAATGAGCAGTTCTTC.

The genes are TRBV19 and TRBJ1-6, with 8 nucleotides matching TRBD1. The CDR3 sequence is 13 residues long. Germline values: CDR1 LNHDA, CDR2 SQIVND (reference sequence). Unmatched junction bases numbered 4, after V lost 7 bases and J lost 8 bases. DNA of the CDR3: TGTGCCAGTACCCCGACAGGGGATTCACCCCTCCACTTT. Translated, it gives CASTPTGDSPLHF.

J is TRBJ2-3 and V is TRBV6-5, with a tentative D call TRBD1 (6 bases). Germline values: CDR1 MNHEY, CDR2 SVGAGI. This CDR3 is built from 13 residues. V lost 6 bases to trimming and J lost 1 base, with 8 bases between them. CDR3 in DNA: TGTGCCAGCAGCCGGACAGGCACAGATACGCAGTATTTT. This translates into CASSRTGTDTQYF.

V is TRBV18 and J is TRBJ1-1; weak D call: TRBD1 (5 bases). Per the germline V gene, CDR1 is KGHSH and CDR2 is LQKENI. This CDR3 has 13 amino acids. Trimming shortened V by 5 bases and J by 1 base, and 8 bases separated the two germline ends. The CDR3 DNA follows: TGTGCCAGCTCATCGGACAAGAACACTGAAGCTTTCTTT. Protein sequence: CASSSDKNTEAFF.

J is TRBJ1-6 and V is TRBV3-1 (or the pseudogene TRBV3-2); D is unclear. Germline CDR1 and CDR2: LGHDT and YNNKEL (reference sequence). The CDR3 totals 16 residues. Trimming took off 4 bases at V and 0 bases at J, with 10 bases between the two ends. The CDR3 bases are TGTGCCAGCAGCCGAGACCGAGACTCCTATAATTCACCCCTCCACTTT. Translating it yields CASSRDRDSYNSPLHF.

This clone was detected a few times. The V gene is TRBV18, the J gene TRBJ2-7; 8 nucleotides match TRBD1. With 4 bases clipped from V and 0 bases from J, the junction kept 2 bases outside the gene matches. The CDR3 runs to 14 residues. Germline V gives CDR1 KGHSH, CDR2 LQKENI. CDR3 loop: CASSRTGTSYEQYF. Here the CDR3 DNA reads TGTGCCAGCTCACGGACAGGGACCTCCTACGAGCAGTACTTC. Complete variable domain (other parts from reference TRBV18 and TRBJ2-7): NAGVMQNPRHLVRRRGQEARLRCSPMKGHSHVYWYRQLPEEGLKFMVYLQKENIIDESGMPKERFSAEFPKEGPSILRIQQVVRGDSAAYFCASSRTGTSYEQYFGPGTRLTVT.

As concerns this clone: The sample has other DNA sequences that encode this CDR3 too. The rearrangement uses TRBV19 and TRBJ2-2; D is possibly TRBD1 (6 bases). The V end lost 4 bases, the J end lost 0 bases, and 9 bases lay between the germline ends. The germline CDR1 and CDR2 sequences are LNHDA and SQIVND (reference sequence). The CDR3 is 15 residues long. The CDR3 region is CASSTQGTNTGELFF. The DNA of the CDR3 is TGTGCCAGTAGTACTCAGGGGACGAACACCGGGGAGCTGTTTTTT.

V and J are TRBV7-2 and TRBJ2-5; TRBD2 agrees at 7 bases. The CDR3 has 15 residues. Germline V CDR1 and CDR2: SGHTA, FQGNSA. V was pared by 1 base and J by 5 bases, with 7 bases of the junction left unmatched. This CDR3 is CASSLGAGDGETQYF. The DNA of the CDR3 is TGTGCCAGCAGCTTAGGGGCGGGGGATGGGGAGACCCAGTACTTC.

The rearrangement joins TRBV6-2 or TRBV6-3 to TRBJ1-6; D unclear. V lost 3 bases to trimming and J lost 7 bases, with 7 bases between them. CDR1 and CDR2 from the germline V gene are MNHEY and SVGEGT. The CDR3 spans 13 residues. CDR3 bases: TGTGCCAGCAGTTATCGGAGAAATTCACCCCTCCACTTT. Its translation is CASSYRRNSPLHF.

The V gene is TRBV7-9, the J gene TRBJ1-5; the D gene is possibly TRBD1 (5 bases). CDR1 SEHNR and CDR2 FQNEAQ come from the germline V gene (reference sequence). The V end lost 3 bases, the J end lost 3 bases, and 15 bases lay between the germline ends. The CDR3 sequence is 16 residues long. CDR3 sequence: CASSLTTGNPNQPQHF. In DNA form, the CDR3 reads TGTGCCAGCAGCTTGACAACAGGAAACCCCAATCAGCCCCAGCATTTT.

The gene calls are TRBV7-9 and TRBJ2-7; D is undetermined. The CDR3 contains 12 residues. Trimming took off 4 bases at V and 7 bases at J, with 11 bases between the two ends. Germline loops: CDR1 SEHNR, CDR2 FQNEAQ (reference sequence). The CDR3 region is CASSWRVGEQYF. CDR3 bases: TGTGCCAGCAGCTGGAGAGTAGGAGAGCAGTACTTC. The full variable domain, completed using reference TRBV7-9 and TRBJ2-7, is DTGVSQNPRHKITKRGQNVTFRCDPISEHNRLYWYRQTLGQGPEFLTYFQNEAQLEKSRLLSDRFSAERPKGSFSTLEIQRTEQGDSAMYLCASSWRVGEQYFGPGTRLTVT.

The chain combines TRBV21-1 with TRBJ1-2. TRBV21-1 is a pseudogene. The CDR3 has 16 residues. CDR3 sequence reads: CASSKGGSGKTTGYTF. The CDR3 coding sequence is TGTGCCAGCAGCAAAGGGGGTTCCGGGAAGACGACGGGCTACACCTTC.

CDR3 in DNA: TGTGCCAGCTCCCGACAGGAGACGGAGGAGCAGTACTTC. Translated, it gives CASSRQETEEQYF. The rearrangement links TRBV6-4 to TRBJ2-7, with D tentatively TRBD1 (6 bases). Trimming removed 8 bases at V and 7 bases at J, with 18 bases between. Germline loops: CDR1 MRHNA, CDR2 SNTAGT. The CDR3 extends over 13 amino acids.